Below are 22 T cell receptor beta chains sequenced from a single sample in a study of T cells in Graves' hyperthyroidism and ophthalmopathy. RNA transcripts yielded amplified TCR beta CDR3 regions. HTBI primers drove first-round RT-PCR of the TCR CDR3. TCRdb re-called the multiplex PCR reads through MiXCR, storing one row per CDR3 protein. The top ten hold about 3.5% of the sample, which has approximately 620,000 distinct CDR3 sequences, around 16% seen once. Sequenced sample: blood. The receptors here all came from a woman aged 40 to 50 with Graves' ophthalmopathy.

At least ten counts were recorded for this clonotype. The chain carries TRBV19 and TRBJ1-1; 9 bases fit TRBD1. The germline V gene encodes CDR1 LNHDA and CDR2 SQIVND (reference sequence). This CDR3 region has 15 residues. Unmatched junction bases numbered 6, after V lost 6 bases and J lost 1 base. As DNA, the CDR3 is TGTGCCAGTAGCCTACAGGGGGCTCGGAACACTGAAGCTTTCTTT. Protein product: CASSLQGARNTEAFF.

This clonotype occurred a few times. This may come from a read error, since a much larger clone is one base off. The chain has TRBV7-3 and TRBJ2-3; D is uncertain. CDR3 length: 13 amino acids. From germline, CDR1 is SGHTA and CDR2 FQGTGA. The CDR3 coding sequence is TGTGCCAGCAGCTTTACACCGGCCTCGACGCGGTATTTT. This translates into CASSFTPASTRYF.

This clonotype showed up many times. The chain employs TRBV3-1 and TRBJ1-1; D gene uncertain. Trimming took off 5 bases at V and 7 bases at J, with 11 bases between the two ends. From germline, CDR1 is LGHDT and CDR2 YNNKEL (reference sequence). The CDR3 runs to 12 residues. The CDR3 loop is CASSSPKDEAFF. As DNA, the CDR3 is TGTGCCAGCAGCTCCCCGAAAGATGAAGCTTTCTTT.

The chain couples TRBV5-1 to TRBJ1-1; D gene unclear. Germline V CDR1 and CDR2: SGHRS, YFSETQ. V was pared by 0 bases and J by 6 bases, with 15 bases between. There are 15 residues in the CDR3. CDR3 sequence (DNA): TGCGCCAGCAGCTTGGAGGTGTCGGGGTGGGCTGAAGCTTTCTTT. As protein: CASSLEVSGWAEAFF.

This clonotype showed up many times. The chain carries TRBV20-1 and TRBJ2-5, with D perhaps TRBD1 (6 bases). From germline, CDR1 is DFQATT and CDR2 SNEGSKA (reference sequence). CDR3 length: 12 residues. Trimming removed 6 bases from V and 4 bases from J, with 12 bases in between. This chain's CDR3 is CSATTGPETQYF. CDR3 DNA sequence: TGCAGTGCCACCACAGGGCCAGAGACCCAGTACTTC.

The sample holds a few counts of this clonotype. The chain employs TRBV15 and TRBJ1-2, with TRBD1 as a possible D gene (5 bases). This CDR3 has 16 amino acids. In germline, CDR1 is LNHNV, CDR2 YYDKDF (reference sequence). With 0 bases removed from V and 4 bases from J, the gap between germline ends came to 15 bases. CDR3 nucleotides: TGTGCCACCAGCAGAGATCAGGAGGGAGGGGTCTATGGCTACACCTTC. Translated, it gives CATSRDQEGGVYGYTF.

The chain couples TRBV28 to TRBJ2-6; 7 bases are a match to TRBD1. This CDR3 has 16 amino acids. Trimming took 5 bases from V and 0 from J; bases not matched to a gene: 4. Germline CDR1 reads MDHEN; CDR2 reads SYDVKM. The CDR3 loop is CASSGTATSGANVLTF. In nucleotides, the CDR3 is TGTGCCAGCAGTGGGACAGCTACCTCTGGGGCCAACGTCCTGACTTTC.

This clonotype was picked up a small number of times. The V gene is TRBV4-1, the J gene TRBJ2-1, with 9 positions matching TRBD2. V shed 0 bases and J 3 bases; nucleotides not matched to a gene: 12. This CDR3 contains 19 residues. Germline lookup yields CDR1 MGHRA and CDR2 YSYEKL. This CDR3 reads CASSQDGRTSGLIYNEQFF. The CDR3 nucleotides are TGCGCCAGCAGCCAAGATGGACGAACTAGCGGGCTCATCTACAATGAGCAGTTCTTC.

Only a few counts were recorded for this clonotype. V usage is TRBV9 and J usage is TRBJ2-7; TRBD1 aligns across 8 bases. Germline V CDR1 and CDR2: SGDLS, YYNGEE. Trimming removed 5 bases from V and 5 bases from J; junction bases left unmatched: 15. The CDR3 consists of 16 residues. CDR3 in DNA: TGTGCCAGCAGTGGAACCAACACCGGACAGGGCGACGAGCAGTACTTC. This codes for CASSGTNTGQGDEQYF.

The rearrangement links TRBV29-1 to TRBJ1-1; D may be TRBD1 (5 bases). Deletions cut 7 bases from V and 1 base from J, with 13 bases between. The CDR3 totals 13 residues. Germline V CDR1 and CDR2: SQVTM, ANQGSEA. As DNA, the CDR3 is TGCAGCGGGGATCGGGGCGAGAACACTGAAGCTTTCTTT. Amino acid sequence: CSGDRGENTEAFF.

This rearrangement joins TRBV27 to TRBJ1-6; D is possibly TRBD1 (5 bases). Trimming removed 3 bases from V and 7 bases from J, with 10 bases in between. The CDR3 consists of 14 residues. Germline V gives CDR1 MNHEY, CDR2 SMNVEV (reference sequence). CDR3 sequence (DNA): TGTGCCAGCAGTTTGAAGGGGAGGAATTCACCCCTCCACTTT. This codes for CASSLKGRNSPLHF.

This clonotype was recorded many times. The chain has TRBV11-2 and TRBJ2-5; 10 bases agree with TRBD1. CDR1 is SGHAT, CDR2 FQNNGV, per germline. This CDR3 has 14 amino acids. Trimming took 3 bases from V and 5 from J; bases not matched to a gene: 3. CDR3 coding DNA: TGTGCCAGCAGCTTGGGGACAGGGGTGGAGACCCAGTACTTC. Amino acids: CASSLGTGVETQYF.

This clonotype was recorded at least ten times. This chain connects TRBV18 to TRBJ2-5, with TRBD2 as a possible D gene (6 bases). CDR3 length equals 14 residues. Germline CDR1 reads KGHSH; CDR2 reads LQKENI. Trimming removed 3 bases from V and 2 bases from J, with 10 bases in between. In DNA form, the CDR3 reads TGTGCCAGCTCACCGCAACGGGGGCAAGAGACCCAGTACTTC. Protein product: CASSPQRGQETQYF.

This clonotype was seen only a few times. This sequence joins TRBV12-3 or TRBV12-4 and TRBJ2-2; no reliable D call. V was clipped by 3 bases and J by 5 bases, with 7 bases between them. CDR3 size: 13 residues. The CDR3 here is CASSFQRTGELFF. The DNA of the CDR3 is TGTGCCAGCAGTTTTCAACGAACCGGGGAGCTGTTTTTT.

This clonotype was counted only a few times. This chain joins TRBV30 and TRBJ1-4; a possible D gene is TRBD1 (5 bases). This CDR3 is built from 15 residues. From germline, CDR1 is GTSNPN and CDR2 SVGIG (reference sequence). Between the trimmed V and J ends, which lost 3 bases and 0 bases, there was a span of 11 bases. The CDR3 spells CAWRAQGATNEKLFF. The CDR3 DNA reads TGTGCCTGGAGGGCCCAGGGTGCAACTAATGAAAAACTGTTTTTT.

Only a few counts were recorded for this clonotype. This chain links TRBV12-3 or TRBV12-4 with TRBJ2-2, with D possibly TRBD1 on 5 matching bases. This CDR3 has 13 residues. Trimming took 6 bases from V and 6 from J, leaving 11 bases between them. CDR3 coding DNA: TGTGCCAGCAGGCCCCCAGGGTCCGGGGAGCTGTTTTTT. Encoded protein: CASRPPGSGELFF.

This clonotype was detected ten times or more. Here the CDR3 reads CSANPSGGYQETQYF. In DNA, the CDR3 is TGCAGTGCTAACCCTAGCGGGGGGTACCAAGAGACCCAGTACTTC. The chain links TRBV20-1 to TRBJ2-5; 11 bases are a match to TRBD2. With 4 bases clipped from V and 0 bases from J, the junction kept 4 bases outside the gene matches. The CDR3 is 15 amino acids. Germline V lookup: CDR1 DFQATT, CDR2 SNEGSKA (reference sequence).

This clonotype was picked up a small number of times. The DNA for the CDR3 is TGTGCCAGTAGTATAGCAACCGGGACTAGCGGCACAGATACGCAGTATTTT. It encodes CASSIATGTSGTDTQYF. This sequence joins TRBV19 and TRBJ2-3, with TRBD2 matching over 10 bases. The V and J ends lost 1 base and 1 base, in that order; junction bases with no gene match: 5. Germline V gives CDR1 LNHDA, CDR2 SQIVND (reference sequence). The CDR3 has 17 amino acids.

This clonotype was picked up many times. V usage is TRBV2 and J usage is TRBJ1-4, with D tentatively TRBD1 (6 bases). Germline V lookup: CDR1 SNHLY, CDR2 FYNNEI. The CDR3 spans 13 residues. V gave up 4 bases and J gave up 7 bases, with 10 bases separating them. In DNA, the CDR3 is TGTGCCAGCAGTGTACAGGGAGGTGAAAAACTGTTTTTT. Amino acids: CASSVQGGEKLFF.

This clonotype was seen many times. The rearrangement joins TRBV12-3 or TRBV12-4 to TRBJ1-1; unclear D gene. The CDR3 length is 13 residues. The ends were cut back, 5 bases at V and 3 bases at J, with 10 bases in the middle. CDR3 in amino acids: CASSPYRYTEAFF. CDR3 DNA sequence: TGTGCCAGCAGTCCCTATAGGTACACTGAAGCTTTCTTT.

V is TRBV2 and J is TRBJ2-1; 8 nucleotides agree with TRBD1. This CDR3 is 16 amino acids long. The germline CDR1 and CDR2 sequences are SNHLY and FYNNEI. J lost 9 bases, V lost 6 bases, and 16 bases had no gene match. The CDR3 spells CASSQSVAGGLGEQFF. The CDR3 DNA reads TGTGCCAGCAGCCAATCTGTGGCAGGGGGCCTTGGTGAGCAGTTCTTC.

The CDR3 reads CASSEGDSGFVNEQFF. CDR3 coding DNA: TGTGCCAGCAGTGAAGGGGATAGCGGATTCGTCAATGAGCAGTTCTTC. The chain uses TRBV25-1 and TRBJ2-1; weak D call: TRBD2 (6 bases). Between the trimmed V and J ends, which lost 2 bases and 6 bases, there was a span of 17 bases. Germline CDR1 reads MGHDK; CDR2 reads SYGVNS. The CDR3 spans 16 residues. Variable domain in full (rest from reference TRBV25-1 and TRBJ2-1): EADIYQTPRYLVIGTGKKITLECSQTMGHDKMYWYQQDPGMELHLIHYSYGVNSTEKGDLSSESTVSRIRTEHFPLTLESARPSHTSQYLCASSEGDSGFVNEQFFGPGTRLTVL.